This TCR beta chain was obtained from a study of cytomegalovirus exposure and HLA in healthy donors (dated by TCRdb to 2017 to 2019). With regard to the full study: An earlier analysis of roughly 630 of the donors reported 250 to 300 Gb of sequence data and some 120 million unique TCR beta sequences from about 200 million T cells. An early release covering around 630 HLA-typed donors comprised 250 to 350 gigabases of sequencing data and tens of millions of unique TCR sequences. The genetic ancestry cluster associated with self-reported Caucasian donors included around 76% of the 300 to 400 genotyped donors. The aim of the study was to test whether cataloging public T cell receptors could identify signatures of past pathogen exposure. The study used immunosequencing to profile the T cell repertoires of 670 or so subjects and linked those repertoires to cytomegalovirus serostatus. Besides the first cohort of roughly 700 subjects, a separate validation cohort made up of over 95 different subjects was used. To predict cytomegalovirus infection status, the study combined high-throughput TCR immunosequencing, statistical association of individual TCRs with disease status, and machine learning. To study patterns of TCR occurrence, a later analysis re-analyzed previously published TCR beta repertoires from 666 donors and added high-resolution HLA genotyping. In the later analysis, no new phenotypic data were used to find candidate immune exposures; instead, reliance was placed on TCR beta sequences and their occurrence across donors. In an earlier analysis of about 590 of the donors, high-throughput TCR beta sequencing was used to judge whether each TCR beta V gene segment behaved as functional or pseudogenic. Donor age, sex, ethnicity and CMV serostatus were collected together with the repertoire data. A later genetic analysis took genome-wide SNP genotypes for about 55% of the roughly 670 donors and used that subset as a discovery cohort. All discovery cohort repertoires had been generated using a single sequencing platform. Both class I and class II loci were covered by HLA typing, at four-digit resolution. The number of donors typed differed by locus, with roughly 620-630 for A, B, C, DRB1 and DQB1, over 500 for DQA1, about 610 for DPA1, and around 460 for DPB1. Four or five DR-DQ haplotypes were handled as single units for association and clustering because linkage in the cohort was strong. Among 300 to 500 genotyped donors of the cohort, an average of roughly 230,000 unique TCR beta nucleotide sequences was sequenced per donor, of which about 18% were non-productive. The investigation overall reported the following: In a later genetic analysis, a missense DCLRE1C variant was associated with V-gene and J-gene trimming of TCR beta chains, and the association was replicated in an independent cohort. In a later analysis, the rate of TCR association differed among HLA loci, with DRB1 alleles having the most associated TCRs and HLA-C alleles having the fewest. Correlated functional status among segregating V segments might reflect linkage disequilibrium, but an unknown experimental factor could not be ruled out. It was suggested by the authors that the approach could potentially be generalized to other disease states and immunological phenotypes. The only immune exposure information available for the cohort was CMV serostatus. In a later genetic analysis, fewer N-insertions in productive TCRs were reported among donors in an Asian-associated ancestry cluster than the approximately 710-donor mean. Because counts were too low, around 18 rarely observed V segments, including chromosome 9 orphons, were left out of the earlier analysis of over 550 of the donors. A cluster of highly shared sequence variants was judged likely to represent a technical artifact of the sequencing pipeline. Cytomegalovirus status was reported to be diagnosed by the classifier with high specificity and sensitivity in both the original and validation cohorts. A few of the identified cytomegalovirus-associated TCR beta chains were confirmed in vitro to be specific for cytomegalovirus antigens. A later analysis associated 15,000 or so TCR beta sequences with specific HLA alleles at a false discovery rate of 0.05. Sequencing depth was assumed to be roughly uniform across donors in the presence/absence analyses, though that assumption may not hold. While some public TCRs were present in many individuals, most TCR sequences turned up only very rarely across donors. Compared with equally common non-associated chains, HLA-associated TCR beta chains in a later analysis were more clonally expanded and had lower generation probabilities. The study listed 150 to 200 TCR beta chains as associated with cytomegalovirus. When HLA alleles, especially DR and DQ, strongly co-occurred, TCR associations were difficult to assign to individual alleles. In an earlier analysis of some 640 of the donors, most TCR beta V segments were observed in productive rearrangements about 90% or about 30% of the time, broadly matching IMGT annotations. A later analysis reported that several top co-occurrence clusters appeared linked to parvovirus B19, influenza, CMV and Epstein-Barr virus. In a later analysis, most CMV-associated TCR beta chains were found to appear HLA-restricted, with HLA associations seemingly driven largely by CMV exposure. HLA typing was unavailable for some donors at each locus, so association tests used only the typed subset. A further reported finding was that TCR beta sequences accurately predicted the HLA-A and HLA-B alleles for most subjects in the first cohort. This cohort had only TCR beta chains sequenced, and the lack of alpha or paired-chain data limited which features could be detected. Some IMGT-functional V segments, including TRBV6-2 and TRBV6-3, could not be told apart with the 87-base-pair reads, so those segments were excluded.

The cohort consisted of 666 healthy bone marrow donors. All cohort members were sampled while nominally healthy, although unrecorded immune exposures were likely present. The donor was CMV seropositive and belonged to the group of 250 to 300 seropositive cohort members. Each donor provided a peripheral blood sample, and peripheral blood mononuclear cells were used for TCR beta sequencing. The Qiagen DNeasy Blood Extraction Kit was used to extract genomic DNA from the blood cell samples. Library preparation used the immunoSEQ multiplex PCR assay. For the multiplex PCR, a mixture combining 60 forward primers for TCR Vbeta segments and 13 reverse primers for TCR Jbeta segments was used. The CDR3 region of rearranged TCR beta genes was amplified from genomic DNA by a multiplex PCR assay. Amplified TCR beta libraries were sequenced as 87-base-pair reads on the Illumina HiSeq System. As for the original processing: A later analysis tallied around 87 million unique TCR beta chains across the 700 or so repertoires, and 10 million to 11 million of those chains were shared by two or more donors. Raw reads were error-corrected and collapsed into unique sequences by a nearest-neighbor algorithm in which closely related sequences were merged to remove PCR and sequencing errors. Alignment of CDR3 sequences to IMGT reference sequences was used to assign V, D and J gene segments. Each retained sequence needed at least a six-nucleotide match to both a V gene segment and a J gene segment. A rearrangement was called productive if the CDR3 had no stop codons and remained in frame with V and J, and every other rearrangement was called non-productive. CDR3 was defined by IMGT convention, running from the second conserved V-encoded cysteine to the conserved J-encoded phenylalanine. The earlier analysis of fewer than 700 of the donors excluded sequences that lacked an unambiguous match to a single V gene segment. An earlier analysis of a few hundred of the donors called V segments functional above 56.7% productive rearrangements and segregating when the between-donor standard deviation exceeded 5%. To diagnose cytomegalovirus status from the catalog of TCR beta chain sequences, a statistical classification framework was built. V and J gene assignment, in a later analysis, came from comparing TCR nucleotide sequences with IMGT/GENE-DB human TR gene sequences. Using the TCRdist pipeline, a later analysis assigned CDR3 sequences along with most-parsimonious VDJ recombination scenarios. In a later analysis, every TCR beta chain was defined by the combination of its CDR3 amino acid sequence and its V-gene family, and reads without a unique V-gene family were dropped. To address suspected cross-contamination and a sequencing artifact, a later analysis removed several hundred highly shared, low-generation-probability nucleotide sequences. For each public chain, a later analysis derived a clonal expansion index from normalized ranks of inferred template counts within each repertoire. Generation probabilities in a later analysis came from a VDJ recombination model fitted to out-of-frame rearrangements, and those results were checked against IGoR. In a later analysis, hypergeometric tests were used to score TCR-TCR, TCR-HLA and TCR-CMV co-occurrence, with a repertoire-size bias correction applied to TCR pairs. False discovery rates were estimated in a later analysis by permuting HLA or CMV assignments 20 times. In a later analysis, co-occurring TCRs were grouped using DBSCAN, and TCRdist sequence similarity was added for clustering within HLA-allele-positive subsets. Repertoires with fewer than 30,000 or more than 120,000 public chains, plus five repertoires with anomalous nucleotide sharing, were excluded from co-occurrence clustering. Drawn from immuneACCESS, this table holds only the in-frame rearrangements with V and J called that TCRdb kept. Clones are partly lost; checked studies trace under half to an unresolved V gene and leave the rest unexplained. Clonal size and the V and J genes are those of that table, whereas D and trimming came from the DNA. The sample has about 150,000 clones on record, around 75% of them singletons. Jointly, the top ten make up approximately 7.7% of the sample.

Trimming accounts for 4 bases at V and 7 bases at J, while the number of junction bases matched to no gene is 9. The CDR1 and CDR2 encoded by the germline V gene are SGDLS and YYNGEE. The cysteine opens and the phenylalanine closes a CDR3 of 15 amino acids. Only the CDR3 portion is preserved as DNA: 45 bases, with reading frame beginning at the first base. With regard to this clone: Its binding antigen is unknown. Base-call qualities are not available, and no considerably larger clone is one nucleotide away.

The clonotype originates from a man aged 25-40 years in good health and CMV-seropositive. Sequencing was carried out using PBMCs. This sequence uses TRBV9 and TRBJ1-4; 8 nucleotides in the junction match TRBD1. At the DNA level, the sequence is TGTGCCAGCAGCCCGAGCCAGGGGGCTTTTGAAAAACTGTTTTTT. It is translated as CASSPSQGAFEKLFF.